This passage covers 7 T cell receptor beta chains from one sample sequenced in a study of T cell responses to AZD1222 COVID-19 vaccine. Repertoires were generated with immunoSEQ multiplex PCR, while TCRdb's copy carries only in-frame clones and drops some. The table shows roughly 120,000 clones, with about 86% occurring only once. Here the sequenced sample was peripheral blood, taken on day 0 of AZD1222 vaccination. Receptor source: an adult in good health.

J is TRBJ2-5 and V is TRBV6-5, with TRBD2 identical over 12 bases. Germline V gene data show CDR1 as MNHEY and CDR2 as SVGAGI. V was pared by 6 bases and J by 4 bases, with 6 bases of the junction left unmatched. CDR3 size: 15 residues. CDR3 sequence: CASSTTSGGPETQYF. DNA for the CDR3: TGTGCCAGCAGCACCACTAGCGGGGGGCCAGAGACCCAGTACTTC.

The chain has TRBV28 and TRBJ1-5, with D unclear. Germline V gene data show CDR1 as MDHEN and CDR2 as SYDVKM. The V and J ends lost 6 bases and 1 base respectively, with 16 bases between them. The CDR3 extends over 16 amino acids. CDR3 loop: CASSLVSQYSNQPQHF. The CDR3 bases are TGTGCCAGCAGCCTAGTATCCCAGTACAGCAATCAGCCCCAGCATTTT.

V gene TRBV27 combines with J gene TRBJ2-7, with D tentatively TRBD2 (6 bases). CDR1 and CDR2 (germline): MNHEY, SMNVEV (reference sequence). V lost 3 bases and J 2 bases, leaving 8 bases between the germline ends. The CDR3 is 13 residues long. CDR3 sequence (DNA): TGTGCCAGCAGTTTCCCGGGAGCCTACGAGCAGTACTTC. Translating it yields CASSFPGAYEQYF.

The rearrangement joins TRBV6-5 to TRBJ1-2, with 7 bases matching TRBD1. V lost 0 bases, J lost 7 bases, and 8 bases stayed unmatched. Looked up from germline, CDR1 is MNHEY and CDR2 is SVGAGI. There are 15 residues in the CDR3. The CDR3 sequence: CASSYSTGQIGGYTF. CDR3 coding DNA: TGTGCCAGCAGTTACTCAACGGGACAGATTGGTGGCTACACCTTC.

The V gene is TRBV5-4, the J gene TRBJ1-2, with 8 bases identical to TRBD1. CDR3 length equals 13 residues. Trimming removed 6 bases from V and 8 bases from J; junction bases left unmatched: 9. Germline V lookup: CDR1 SGHNT, CDR2 YYREEE (reference sequence). CDR3 sequence: CASTLDRGWGYTF. CDR3 DNA sequence: TGTGCCAGCACCCTAGACAGGGGCTGGGGCTACACCTTC.

This sequence joins TRBV6-2 or TRBV6-3 and TRBJ2-1; TRBD2 matches at 15 bases. The germline gives CDR1 MNHEY, CDR2 SVGEGT. The CDR3 totals 17 residues. Trimming removed 4 bases from V and 2 bases from J; junction bases left unmatched: 3. The CDR3 DNA reads as TGTGCCAGCAGTTCTAGGACTAGCGGGGGGGCCTACAATGAGCAGTTCTTC. Translating gives CASSSRTSGGAYNEQFF.

The rearrangement uses TRBV2 and TRBJ1-6; D is unclear. V lost 3 bases, J lost 10 bases, and 13 bases lay in between. The CDR3 has 14 residues. CDR1 is SNHLY and CDR2 is FYNNEI in the germline V gene. The CDR3 reads CASSDRTARSPLHF. CDR3 in DNA: TGTGCCAGCAGTGATCGAACAGCTCGCTCACCCCTCCACTTT.